What follows are 3 T cell receptor beta chains derived from one specimen sequenced in a study of T cells in Graves' hyperthyroidism and ophthalmopathy. It was RNA transcripts that yielded the amplified TCR beta CDR3 regions. In the first-round RT-PCR of the TCR CDR3, the HTBI primer set was used. TCRdb redid the calling of the multiplex PCR reads with MiXCR, one entry per CDR3 protein. The table includes some 770,000 distinct CDR3 sequences, about 17% detected once. What was sequenced was blood. These receptor sequences come from a man aged 18 to 35 with Graves' hyperthyroidism.

This clonotype was found a few times. The rearrangement joins TRBV4-1 to TRBJ2-5; 11 positions match TRBD2. The CDR3 extends over 15 amino acids. Germline CDR1 and CDR2: MGHRA and YSYEKL. With 3 bases clipped from V and 3 bases from J, the junction kept 3 bases outside the gene matches. The CDR3 DNA reads TGCGCCAGCAGCCACCCGGGACTAGCGGAAGAGACCCAGTACTTC. Its protein is CASSHPGLAEETQYF.

The V gene is TRBV4-3, the J gene TRBJ2-7; perhaps D is TRBD1 or TRBD2 (5 bases each). This CDR3 is 13 amino acids long. Germline CDR1 is LGHNA and CDR2 is YSLEER. The ends were cut back, 4 bases at V and 5 bases at J, with 12 bases in the middle. CDR3 sequence (DNA): TGCGCCAGCAGCCGACTCAGAGGGGACGAGCAGTACTTC. Protein: CASSRLRGDEQYF.

This clonotype has only a few counts. The J gene is TRBJ1-2, the V gene TRBV7-3, with D possibly matching TRBD1 (5 bases). The germline V and J ends were trimmed by 2 bases and 6 bases, with 13 bases remaining between them. Germline V lookup: CDR1 SGHTA, CDR2 FQGTGA. The CDR3 has 14 amino acids. CDR3 loop: CASSLVWQGNGYTF. DNA of the CDR3: TGTGCCAGCAGCTTAGTATGGCAGGGAAATGGCTACACCTTC.